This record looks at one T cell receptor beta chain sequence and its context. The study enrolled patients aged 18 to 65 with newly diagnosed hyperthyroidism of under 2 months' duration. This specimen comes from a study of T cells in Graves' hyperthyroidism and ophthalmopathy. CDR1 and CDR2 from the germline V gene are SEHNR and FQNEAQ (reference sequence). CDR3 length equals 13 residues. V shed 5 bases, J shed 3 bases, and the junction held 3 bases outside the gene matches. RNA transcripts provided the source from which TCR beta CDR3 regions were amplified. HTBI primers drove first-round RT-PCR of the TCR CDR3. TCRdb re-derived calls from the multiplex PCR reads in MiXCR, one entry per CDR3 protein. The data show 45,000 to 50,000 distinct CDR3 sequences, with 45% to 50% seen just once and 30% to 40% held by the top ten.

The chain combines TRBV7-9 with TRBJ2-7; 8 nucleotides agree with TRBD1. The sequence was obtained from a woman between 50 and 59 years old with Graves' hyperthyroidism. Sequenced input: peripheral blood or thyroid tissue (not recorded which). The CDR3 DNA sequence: TGTGCCAGCAGCCGGGACAGGAACTACGAGCAGTACTTC. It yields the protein CASSRDRNYEQYF.